This T cell receptor beta chain was found in a study of CD8 T cells in ankylosing spondylitis. Study results and limitations: Reactive arthritis synovial fluid and blood were previously reported to contain some motif variants. Reportedly, significant enrichment of disease-linked clones occurred in matched ankylosing spondylitis synovial fluid.

This clonotype came up many times. Its antigen is undetermined. Preparation of TCR beta libraries was done by quantitative 5'-RACE with molecular barcodes. TCRdb itself ran the 5' RACE reads through MiXCR, one entry per CDR3 protein. Here the sample spans about 160,000 distinct CDR3 sequences, around a tenth being singletons. Specimen: blood, either unsorted or a sorted T cell fraction (not recorded which). This TCR derives from a female donor with ankylosing spondylitis or in good health (not recorded which).

Here the CDR3 DNA reads TGTGCCAGCAGCTACCCCCCGGAGACAGGCTTGATGGAGACCCAGTACTTC. Residues: CASSYPPETGLMETQYF. This chain joins TRBV7-8 and TRBJ2-5, with TRBD1 as a possible D gene (6 bases). V dropped 4 bases and J dropped 5 bases, with 23 bases sitting between them. CDR3 length: 17 amino acids. CDR1 is SGHVS, CDR2 FQNEAQ, per germline.